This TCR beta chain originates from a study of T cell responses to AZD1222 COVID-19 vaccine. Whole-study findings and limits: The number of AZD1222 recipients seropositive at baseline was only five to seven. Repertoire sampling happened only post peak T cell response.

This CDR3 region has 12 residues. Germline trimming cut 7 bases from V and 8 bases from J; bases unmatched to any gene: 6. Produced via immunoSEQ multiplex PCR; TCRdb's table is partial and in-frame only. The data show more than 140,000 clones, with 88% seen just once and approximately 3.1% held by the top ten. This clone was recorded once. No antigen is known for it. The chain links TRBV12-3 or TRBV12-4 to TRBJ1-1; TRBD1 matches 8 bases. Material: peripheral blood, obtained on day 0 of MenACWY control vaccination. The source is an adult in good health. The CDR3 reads CASNTDRGEAFF. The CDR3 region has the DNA TGTGCCAGCAACACAGACAGGGGCGAAGCTTTCTTT.